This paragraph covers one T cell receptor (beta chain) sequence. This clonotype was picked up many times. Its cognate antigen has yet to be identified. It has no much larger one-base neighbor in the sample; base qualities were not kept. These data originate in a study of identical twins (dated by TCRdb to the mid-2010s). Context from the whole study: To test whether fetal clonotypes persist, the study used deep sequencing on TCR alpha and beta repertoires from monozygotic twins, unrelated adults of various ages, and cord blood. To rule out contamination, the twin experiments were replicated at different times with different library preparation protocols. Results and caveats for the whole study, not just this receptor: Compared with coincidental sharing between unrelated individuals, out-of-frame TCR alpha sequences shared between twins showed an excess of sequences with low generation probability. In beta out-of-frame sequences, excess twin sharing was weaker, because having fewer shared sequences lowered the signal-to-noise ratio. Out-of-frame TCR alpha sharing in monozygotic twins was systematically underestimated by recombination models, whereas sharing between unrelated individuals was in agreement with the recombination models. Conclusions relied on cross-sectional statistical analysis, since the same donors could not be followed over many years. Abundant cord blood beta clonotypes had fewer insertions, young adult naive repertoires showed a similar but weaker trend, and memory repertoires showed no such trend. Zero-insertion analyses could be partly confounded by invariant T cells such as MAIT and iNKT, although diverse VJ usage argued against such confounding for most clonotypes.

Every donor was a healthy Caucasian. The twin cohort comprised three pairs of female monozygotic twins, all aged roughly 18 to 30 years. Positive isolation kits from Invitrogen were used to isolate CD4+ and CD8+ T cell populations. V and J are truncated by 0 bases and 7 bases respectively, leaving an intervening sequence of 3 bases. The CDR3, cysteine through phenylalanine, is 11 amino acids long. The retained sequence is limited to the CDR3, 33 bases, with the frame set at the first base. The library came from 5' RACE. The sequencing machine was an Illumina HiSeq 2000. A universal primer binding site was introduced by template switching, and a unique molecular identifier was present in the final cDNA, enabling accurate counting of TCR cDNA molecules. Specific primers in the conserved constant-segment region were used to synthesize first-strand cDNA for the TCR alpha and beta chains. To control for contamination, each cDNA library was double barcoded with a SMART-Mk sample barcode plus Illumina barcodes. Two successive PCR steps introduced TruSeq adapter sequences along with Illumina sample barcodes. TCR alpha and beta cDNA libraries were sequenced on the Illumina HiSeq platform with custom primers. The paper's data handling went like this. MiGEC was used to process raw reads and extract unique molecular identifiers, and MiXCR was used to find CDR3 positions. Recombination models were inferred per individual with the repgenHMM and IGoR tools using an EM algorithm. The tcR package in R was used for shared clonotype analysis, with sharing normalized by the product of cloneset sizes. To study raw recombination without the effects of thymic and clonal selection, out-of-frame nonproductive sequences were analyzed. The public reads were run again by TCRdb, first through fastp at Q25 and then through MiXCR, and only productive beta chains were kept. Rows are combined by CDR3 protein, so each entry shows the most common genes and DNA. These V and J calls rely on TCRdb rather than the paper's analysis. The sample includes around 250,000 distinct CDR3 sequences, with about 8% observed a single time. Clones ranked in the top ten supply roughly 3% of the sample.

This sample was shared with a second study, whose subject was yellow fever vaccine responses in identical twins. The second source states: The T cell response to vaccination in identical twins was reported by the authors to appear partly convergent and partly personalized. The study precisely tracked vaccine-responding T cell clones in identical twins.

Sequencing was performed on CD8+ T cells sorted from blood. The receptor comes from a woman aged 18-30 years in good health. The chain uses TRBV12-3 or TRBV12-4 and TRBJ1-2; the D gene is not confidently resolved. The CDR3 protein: CASSLAGGYTF. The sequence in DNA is TGTGCCAGCAGTTTAGCGGGTGGCTACACCTTC.